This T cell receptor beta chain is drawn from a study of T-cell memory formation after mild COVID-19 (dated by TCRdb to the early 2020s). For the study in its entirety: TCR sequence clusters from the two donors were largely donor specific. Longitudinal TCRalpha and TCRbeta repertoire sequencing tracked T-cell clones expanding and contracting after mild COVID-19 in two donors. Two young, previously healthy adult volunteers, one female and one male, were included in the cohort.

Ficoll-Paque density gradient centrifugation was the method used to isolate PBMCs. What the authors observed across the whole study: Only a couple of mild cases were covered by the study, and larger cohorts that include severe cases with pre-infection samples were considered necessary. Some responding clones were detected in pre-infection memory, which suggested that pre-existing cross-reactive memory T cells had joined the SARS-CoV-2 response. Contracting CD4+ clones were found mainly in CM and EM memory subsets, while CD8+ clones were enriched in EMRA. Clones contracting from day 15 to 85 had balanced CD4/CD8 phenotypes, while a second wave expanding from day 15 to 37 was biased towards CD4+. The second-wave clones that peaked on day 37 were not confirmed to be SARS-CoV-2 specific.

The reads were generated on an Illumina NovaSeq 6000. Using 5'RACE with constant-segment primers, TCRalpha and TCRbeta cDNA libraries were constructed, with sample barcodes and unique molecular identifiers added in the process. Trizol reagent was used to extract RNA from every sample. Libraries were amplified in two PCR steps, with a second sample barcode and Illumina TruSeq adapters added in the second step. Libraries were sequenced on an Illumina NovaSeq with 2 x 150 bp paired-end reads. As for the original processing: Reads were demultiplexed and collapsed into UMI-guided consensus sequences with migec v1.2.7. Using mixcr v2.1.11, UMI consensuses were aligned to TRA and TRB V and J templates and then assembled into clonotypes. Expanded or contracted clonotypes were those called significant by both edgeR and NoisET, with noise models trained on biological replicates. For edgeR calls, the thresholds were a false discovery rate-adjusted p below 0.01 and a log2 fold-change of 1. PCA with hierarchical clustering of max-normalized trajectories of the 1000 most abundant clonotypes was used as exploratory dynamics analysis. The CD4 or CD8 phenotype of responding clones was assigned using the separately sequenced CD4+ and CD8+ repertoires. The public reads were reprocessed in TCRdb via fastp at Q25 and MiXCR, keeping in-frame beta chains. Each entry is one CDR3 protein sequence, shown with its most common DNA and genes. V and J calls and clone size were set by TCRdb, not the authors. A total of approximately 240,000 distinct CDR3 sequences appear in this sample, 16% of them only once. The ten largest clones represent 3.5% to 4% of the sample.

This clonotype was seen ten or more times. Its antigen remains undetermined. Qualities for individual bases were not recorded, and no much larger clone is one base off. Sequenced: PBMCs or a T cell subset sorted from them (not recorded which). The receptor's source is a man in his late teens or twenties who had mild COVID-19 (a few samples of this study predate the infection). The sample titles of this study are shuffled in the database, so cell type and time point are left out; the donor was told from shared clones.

The nucleotide sequence reads TGTGCCAGCAGTCCCCTTACTAGCGGCTCCTACAATGAGCAGTTCTTC. Its product reads: CASSPLTSGSYNEQFF. The sequence links TRBV27 to TRBJ2-1; TRBD2 aligns with 8 central bases. The germline V gene (reference sequence) supplies CDR1 MNHEY and CDR2 SMNVEV. From the cysteine up to the phenylalanine, the CDR3 has a length of 16 residues. Kept here is only the CDR3 DNA, which spans 48 bases and is read in frame from base 1. Relative to germline, V is missing 5 bases and J is missing 0 bases, with 6 bases of the junction outside any gene match.